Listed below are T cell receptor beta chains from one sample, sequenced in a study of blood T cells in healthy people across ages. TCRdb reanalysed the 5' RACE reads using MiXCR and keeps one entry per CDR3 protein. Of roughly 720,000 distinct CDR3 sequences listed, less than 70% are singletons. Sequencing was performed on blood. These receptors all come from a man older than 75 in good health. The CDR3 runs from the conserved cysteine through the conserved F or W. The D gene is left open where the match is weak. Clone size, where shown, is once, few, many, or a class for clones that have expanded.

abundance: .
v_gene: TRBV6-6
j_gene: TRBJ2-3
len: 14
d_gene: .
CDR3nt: TGTGCCACTAAAGGGGAGGGGGAGACAGATACGCAGTATTTT
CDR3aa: CATKGEGETDTQYF

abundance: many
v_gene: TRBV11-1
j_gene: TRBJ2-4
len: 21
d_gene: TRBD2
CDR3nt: TGTGCCACTCCCTTAGGGTGGGGGCTAGCGGGAGCCACCCTAGCCAAAAACATTCAGTACTTC
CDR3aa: CATPLGWGLAGATLAKNIQYF

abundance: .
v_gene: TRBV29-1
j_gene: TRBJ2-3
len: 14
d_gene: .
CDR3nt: TGCAGCGTTGAACCCTACTCCACCACAGATACGCAGTATTTT
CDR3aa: CSVEPYSTTDTQYF

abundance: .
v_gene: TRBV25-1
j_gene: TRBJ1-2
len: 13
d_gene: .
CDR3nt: TGTGCCAGCAGTCTAGGAATTATCTATGGCTACACCTTC
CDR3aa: CASSLGIIYGYTF

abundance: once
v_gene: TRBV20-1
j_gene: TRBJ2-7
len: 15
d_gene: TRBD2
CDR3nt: TGCAGTGCCGCAGGCCAACTAGCGAGGGCCTACGAGCAGTACTTC
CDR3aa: CSAAGQLARAYEQYF

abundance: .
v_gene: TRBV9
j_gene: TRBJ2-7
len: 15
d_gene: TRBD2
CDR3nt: TGTGCCAGCAGCGTAGATGCGGGAGGGTTTAGGGAGCAGTACTTC
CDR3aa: CASSVDAGGFREQYF

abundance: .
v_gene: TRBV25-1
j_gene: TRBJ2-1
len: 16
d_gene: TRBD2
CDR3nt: TGTGCCAGCAGTGAATTCTCGGGAGGTTCCTACAATGAGCAGTTCTTC
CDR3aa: CASSEFSGGSYNEQFF

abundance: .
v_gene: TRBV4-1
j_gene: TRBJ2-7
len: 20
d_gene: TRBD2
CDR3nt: TGCGCCAGCAGCCCTAGGACGGCTAGCGGGAGTGCGGGTGTGTCTTACGAGCAGTACTTC
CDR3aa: CASSPRTASGSAGVSYEQYF

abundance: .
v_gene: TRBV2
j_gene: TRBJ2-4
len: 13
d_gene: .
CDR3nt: TGTGCCAGCAAGCGGAGGGGCAGCAACATTCAGTACTTC
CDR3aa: CASKRRGSNIQYF

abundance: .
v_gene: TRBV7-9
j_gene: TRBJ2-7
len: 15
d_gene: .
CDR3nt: TGTGCCAGCAGCTTAGCTGAGGGACCTAGAGGCGAGCAGTACTTC
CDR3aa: CASSLAEGPRGEQYF

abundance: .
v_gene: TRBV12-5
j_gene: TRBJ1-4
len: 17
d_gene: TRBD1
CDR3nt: TGTGCTAGTGGTCCGATCCAGGGGGCTGCAACTAATGAAAAACTGTTTTTT
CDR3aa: CASGPIQGAATNEKLFF

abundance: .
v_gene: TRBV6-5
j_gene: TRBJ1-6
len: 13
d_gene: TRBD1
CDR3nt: TGTGCCAGCAGTGACAGGGAGTCAGCACCCCTCCACTTT
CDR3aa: CASSDRESAPLHF

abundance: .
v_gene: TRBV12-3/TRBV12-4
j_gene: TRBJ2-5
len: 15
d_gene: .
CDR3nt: TGTGCCAGCAGCACGGTTTTAGGTGGGTCTAAGGAGCAGTACTTC
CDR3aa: CASSTVLGGSKEQYF

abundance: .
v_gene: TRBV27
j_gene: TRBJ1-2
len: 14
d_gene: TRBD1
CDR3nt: TGTGCCAGCCGCCCGGGGACAGGGAACTATGGCTACACCTTC
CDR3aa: CASRPGTGNYGYTF

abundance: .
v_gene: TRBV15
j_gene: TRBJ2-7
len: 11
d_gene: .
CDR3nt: TGTGCCACCAGAGGAGGGGACGAGCAGTACTTC
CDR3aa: CATRGGDEQYF

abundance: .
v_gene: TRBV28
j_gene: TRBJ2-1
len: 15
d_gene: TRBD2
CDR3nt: TGTGCCAGCAGTTCGTATAGCGGGAGGCCCAATGAGCAGTTCTTC
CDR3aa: CASSSYSGRPNEQFF

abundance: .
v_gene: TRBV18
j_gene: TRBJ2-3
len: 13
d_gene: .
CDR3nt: TGTGCCAGCTCCGAGCGGAGCACAGATACGCAGTATTTT
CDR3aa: CASSERSTDTQYF

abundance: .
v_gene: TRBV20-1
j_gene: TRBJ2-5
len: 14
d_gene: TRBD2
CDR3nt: TGCAGTGCTAGTGCAAGCGGGAGGTGGGAGACCCAGTACTTC
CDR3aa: CSASASGRWETQYF

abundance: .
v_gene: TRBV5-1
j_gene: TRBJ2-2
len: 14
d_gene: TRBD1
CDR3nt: TGCGCCAGCAGCCTTGACAGGGCAGACGGGGAGCTGTTTTTT
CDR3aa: CASSLDRADGELFF

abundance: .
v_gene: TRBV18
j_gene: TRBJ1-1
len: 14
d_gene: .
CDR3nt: TGTGCCAGCTCAAAACAGGGCGAAGGGACTGAAGCTTTCTTT
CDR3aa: CASSKQGEGTEAFF

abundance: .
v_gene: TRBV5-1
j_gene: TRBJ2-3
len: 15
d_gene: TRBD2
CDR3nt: TGCGCCAGCACCGAAGGGACTAGCGGGGGCAGATACGCGTATTTT
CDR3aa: CASTEGTSGGRYAYF

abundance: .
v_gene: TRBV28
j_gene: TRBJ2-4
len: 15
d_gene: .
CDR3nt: TGTGCCAGCAGTTCCCCTCGACTAGCCAAAAACATTCAGTACTTC
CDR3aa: CASSSPRLAKNIQYF

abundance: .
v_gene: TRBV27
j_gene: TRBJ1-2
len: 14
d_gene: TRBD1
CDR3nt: TGTGCCAGCACCCCGGACCCGACAGGGCACGGCTACACCTTC
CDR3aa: CASTPDPTGHGYTF

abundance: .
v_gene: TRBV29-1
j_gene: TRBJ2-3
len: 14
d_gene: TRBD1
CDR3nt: TGCAGCGCCCGGACAGGTCTCGGGCACAGATACGCGTATTTT
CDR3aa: CSARTGLGHRYAYF

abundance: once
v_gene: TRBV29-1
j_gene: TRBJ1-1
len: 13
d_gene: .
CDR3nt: TGCAGCGTTGAGAGGGCCGCTAGGTCTGAAGCTTTCTTT
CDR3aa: CSVERAARSEAFF

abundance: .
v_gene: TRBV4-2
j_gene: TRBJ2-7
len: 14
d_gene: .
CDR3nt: TGTGCCAGCAGTCTATCGGCCTCCACCTACGAGCAGTACTTC
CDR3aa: CASSLSASTYEQYF

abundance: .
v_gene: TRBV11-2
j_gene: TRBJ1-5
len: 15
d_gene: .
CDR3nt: TGTGCCAGCGGTAAGGGACTCCAGACTAATCAGCCCCAGCATTTT
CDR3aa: CASGKGLQTNQPQHF

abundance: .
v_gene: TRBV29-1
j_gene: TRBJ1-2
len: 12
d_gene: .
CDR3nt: TGCAGCGTTGAAGGCCAGGCTAGTGGCTACACCTTC
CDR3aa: CSVEGQASGYTF

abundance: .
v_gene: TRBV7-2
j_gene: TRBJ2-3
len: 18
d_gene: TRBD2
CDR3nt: TGTGCCAGCAGCTCCCGGGGGACTAGCGGGAGGATCACAGATACGCAGTATTTT
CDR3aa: CASSSRGTSGRITDTQYF

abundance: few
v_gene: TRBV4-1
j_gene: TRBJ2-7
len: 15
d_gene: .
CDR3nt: TGCGCCAGCAGCCGATTAGGGACACCGATTTACGAGCAGTACTTC
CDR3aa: CASSRLGTPIYEQYF

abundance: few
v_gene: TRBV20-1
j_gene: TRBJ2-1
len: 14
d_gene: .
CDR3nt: TGCAGTGCTAGGAGGGTGATCGCCCACAATGAGCAGTTCTTC
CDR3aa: CSARRVIAHNEQFF

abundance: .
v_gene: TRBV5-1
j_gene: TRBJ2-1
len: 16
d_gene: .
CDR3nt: TGCGCCAGCAGCGCACCTATAGGACCAGCCGACAATGAGCAGTTCTTC
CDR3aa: CASSAPIGPADNEQFF

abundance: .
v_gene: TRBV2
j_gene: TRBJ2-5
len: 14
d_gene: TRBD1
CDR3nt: TGTGCCAGCAGGGTAGGACAGGGGAAAGAGACCCAGTACTTC
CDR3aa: CASRVGQGKETQYF

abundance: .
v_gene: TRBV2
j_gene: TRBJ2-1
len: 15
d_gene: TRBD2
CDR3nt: TGTGCCAGCAGTGAGCTCGGACTAGCGGGAGGGCCCCAGTTCTTC
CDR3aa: CASSELGLAGGPQFF

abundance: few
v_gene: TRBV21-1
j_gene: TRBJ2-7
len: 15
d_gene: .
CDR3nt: TGTGCCAGCAGCAAAGGCCCGGGACCTACCTACGAGCAGTACTTC
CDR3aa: CASSKGPGPTYEQYF

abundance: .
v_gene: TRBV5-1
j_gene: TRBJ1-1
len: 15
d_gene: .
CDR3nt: TGCGCCAGCAGCCCCCAGCGAGACAGCAACACTGAAGCTTTCTTT
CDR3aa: CASSPQRDSNTEAFF

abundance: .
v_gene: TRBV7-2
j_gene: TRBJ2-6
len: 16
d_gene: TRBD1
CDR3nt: TGTGCCAGCAGCCGCGGGACAGGGGCTGGGGCCAACGTCCTGACTTTC
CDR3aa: CASSRGTGAGANVLTF

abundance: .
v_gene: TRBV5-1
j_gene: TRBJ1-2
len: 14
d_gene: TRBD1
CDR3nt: TGCGCCAGCAGCTTAACAGGGGGCAACGATGGCTACACCTTC
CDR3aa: CASSLTGGNDGYTF

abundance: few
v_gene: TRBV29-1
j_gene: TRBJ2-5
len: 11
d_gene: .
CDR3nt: TGCAGCGTTGATCCTCAAGAGACCCAGTACTTC
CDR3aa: CSVDPQETQYF

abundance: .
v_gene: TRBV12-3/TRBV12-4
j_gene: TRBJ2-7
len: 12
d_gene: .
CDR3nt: TGTGCCAGCAGTTTAGCCGGTAGCGAGCAGTACTTC
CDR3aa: CASSLAGSEQYF

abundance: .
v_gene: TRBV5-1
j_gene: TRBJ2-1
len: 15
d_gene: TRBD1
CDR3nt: TGCGCCAGCAGCGTTACCGGGACAGGGTCCAATGAGCAGTTCTTC
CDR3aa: CASSVTGTGSNEQFF